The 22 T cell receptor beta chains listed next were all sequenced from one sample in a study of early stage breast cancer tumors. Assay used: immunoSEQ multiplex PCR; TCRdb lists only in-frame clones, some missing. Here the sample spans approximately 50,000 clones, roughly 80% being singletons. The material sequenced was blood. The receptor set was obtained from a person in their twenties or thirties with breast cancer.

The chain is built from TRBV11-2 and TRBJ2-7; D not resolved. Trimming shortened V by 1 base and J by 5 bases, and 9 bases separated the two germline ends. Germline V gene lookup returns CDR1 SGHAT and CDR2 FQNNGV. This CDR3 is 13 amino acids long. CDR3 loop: CASSLVRVHEQYF. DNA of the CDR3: TGTGCCAGCAGCTTAGTACGGGTCCACGAGCAGTACTTC.

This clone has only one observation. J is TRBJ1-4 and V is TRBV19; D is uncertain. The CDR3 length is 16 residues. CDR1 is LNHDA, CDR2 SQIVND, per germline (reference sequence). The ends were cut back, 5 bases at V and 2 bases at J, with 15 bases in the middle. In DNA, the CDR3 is TGTGCCAGTAGTTTATTCAACAGTCCCACTAATGAAAAACTGTTTTTT. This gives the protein CASSLFNSPTNEKLFF. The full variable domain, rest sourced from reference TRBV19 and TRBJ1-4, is DGGITQSPKYLFRKEGQNVTLSCEQNLNHDAMYWYRQDPGQGLRLIYYSQIVNDFQKGDIAEGYSVSREKKESFPLTVTSAQKNPTAFYLCASSLFNSPTNEKLFFGSGTQLSVL.

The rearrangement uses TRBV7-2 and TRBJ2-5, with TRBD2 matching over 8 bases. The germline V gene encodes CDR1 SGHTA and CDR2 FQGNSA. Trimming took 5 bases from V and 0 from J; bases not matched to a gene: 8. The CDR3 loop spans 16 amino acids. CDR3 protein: CASSPRLAPYQETQYF. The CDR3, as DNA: TGTGCCAGCAGCCCGCGACTAGCGCCCTACCAAGAGACCCAGTACTTC.

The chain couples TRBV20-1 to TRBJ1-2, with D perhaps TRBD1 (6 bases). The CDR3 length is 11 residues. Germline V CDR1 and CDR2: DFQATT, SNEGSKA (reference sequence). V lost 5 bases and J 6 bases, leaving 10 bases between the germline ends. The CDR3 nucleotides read TGCAGTGCTGGGACAATCAATGGCTACACCTTC. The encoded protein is CSAGTINGYTF.

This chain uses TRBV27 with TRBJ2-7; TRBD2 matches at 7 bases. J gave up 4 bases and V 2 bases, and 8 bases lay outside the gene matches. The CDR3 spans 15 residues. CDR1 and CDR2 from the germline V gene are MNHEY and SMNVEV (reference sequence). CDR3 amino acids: CASSLAASGGYEQYF. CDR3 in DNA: TGTGCCAGCAGTTTAGCGGCTAGCGGAGGGTACGAGCAGTACTTC.

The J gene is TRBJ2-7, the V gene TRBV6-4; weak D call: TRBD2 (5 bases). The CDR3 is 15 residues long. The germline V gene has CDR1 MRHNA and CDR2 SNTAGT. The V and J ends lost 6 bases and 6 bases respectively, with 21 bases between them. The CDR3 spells CASRPGPGPGGEQYF. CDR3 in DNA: TGTGCCAGCAGACCGGGCCCAGGACCCGGAGGCGAGCAGTACTTC.

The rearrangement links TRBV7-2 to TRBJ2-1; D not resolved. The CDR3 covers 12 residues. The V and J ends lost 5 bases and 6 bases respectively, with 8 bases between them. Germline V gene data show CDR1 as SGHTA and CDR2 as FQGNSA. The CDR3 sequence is CASSPAPNEQFF. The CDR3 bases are TGTGCCAGCAGCCCCGCCCCCAATGAGCAGTTCTTC.

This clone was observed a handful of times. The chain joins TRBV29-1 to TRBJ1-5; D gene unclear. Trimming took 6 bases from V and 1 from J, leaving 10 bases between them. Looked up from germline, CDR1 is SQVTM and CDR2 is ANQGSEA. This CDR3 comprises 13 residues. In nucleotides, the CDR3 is TGCAGCGTGCAATTGCGGAGCAATCAGCCCCAGCATTTT. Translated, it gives CSVQLRSNQPQHF.

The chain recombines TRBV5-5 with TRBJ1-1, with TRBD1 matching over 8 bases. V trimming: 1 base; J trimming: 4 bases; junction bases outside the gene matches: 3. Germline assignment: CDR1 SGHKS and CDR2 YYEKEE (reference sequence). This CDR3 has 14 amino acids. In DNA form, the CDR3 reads TGTGCCAGCAGCTTGTCAGGGGGCGTCACTGAAGCTTTCTTT. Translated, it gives CASSLSGGVTEAFF.

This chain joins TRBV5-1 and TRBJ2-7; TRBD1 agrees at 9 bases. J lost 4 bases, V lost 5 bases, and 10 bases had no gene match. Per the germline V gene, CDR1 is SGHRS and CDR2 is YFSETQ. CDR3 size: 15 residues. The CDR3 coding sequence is TGCGCCAGCAGTCTAAACCGGGACAGGGCATACGAGCAGTACTTC. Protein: CASSLNRDRAYEQYF.

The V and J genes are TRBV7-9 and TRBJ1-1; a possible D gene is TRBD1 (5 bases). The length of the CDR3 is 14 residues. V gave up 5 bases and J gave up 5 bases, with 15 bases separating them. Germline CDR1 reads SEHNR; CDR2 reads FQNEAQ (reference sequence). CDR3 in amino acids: CASSPGRGFTEAFF. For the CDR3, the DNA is TGTGCCAGCAGCCCGGGGAGGGGATTTACTGAAGCTTTCTTT.

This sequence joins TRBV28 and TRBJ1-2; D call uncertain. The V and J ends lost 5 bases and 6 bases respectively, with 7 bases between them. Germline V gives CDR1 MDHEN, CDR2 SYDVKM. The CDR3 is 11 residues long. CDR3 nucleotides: TGTGCCAGCAGTGACATCCATGGCTACACCTTC. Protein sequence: CASSDIHGYTF.

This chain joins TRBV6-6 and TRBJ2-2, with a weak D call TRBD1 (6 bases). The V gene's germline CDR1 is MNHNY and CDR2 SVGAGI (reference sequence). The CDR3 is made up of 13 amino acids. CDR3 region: CMAAGANTGELFF. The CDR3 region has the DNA TGTATGGCGGCAGGGGCTAACACCGGGGAGCTGTTTTTT.

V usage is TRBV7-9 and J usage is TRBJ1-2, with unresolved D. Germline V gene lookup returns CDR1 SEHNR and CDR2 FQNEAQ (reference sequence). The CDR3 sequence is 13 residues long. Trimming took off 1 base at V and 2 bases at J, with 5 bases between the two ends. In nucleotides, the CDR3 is TGTGCCAGCAGCTTAGTTGGGAACTATGGCTACACCTTC. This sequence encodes CASSLVGNYGYTF. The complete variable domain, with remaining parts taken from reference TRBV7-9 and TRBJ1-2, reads DTGVSQNPRHKITKRGQNVTFRCDPISEHNRLYWYRQTLGQGPEFLTYFQNEAQLEKSRLLSDRFSAERPKGSFSTLEIQRTEQGDSAMYLCASSLVGNYGYTFGSGTRLTVV.

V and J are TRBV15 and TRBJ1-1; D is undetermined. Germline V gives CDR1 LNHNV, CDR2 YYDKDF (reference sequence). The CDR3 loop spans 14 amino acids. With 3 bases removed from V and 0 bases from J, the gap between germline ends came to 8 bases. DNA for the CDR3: TGTGCCACCAGCAGGGCGGGGTTGAACACTGAAGCTTTCTTT. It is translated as CATSRAGLNTEAFF.

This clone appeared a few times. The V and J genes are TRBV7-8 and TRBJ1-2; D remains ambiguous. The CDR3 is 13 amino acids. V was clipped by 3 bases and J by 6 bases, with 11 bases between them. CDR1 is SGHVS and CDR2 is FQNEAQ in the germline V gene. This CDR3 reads CASSLESWNGYTF. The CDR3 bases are TGTGCCAGCAGCTTGGAGTCCTGGAATGGCTACACCTTC. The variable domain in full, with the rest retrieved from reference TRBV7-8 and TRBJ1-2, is GAGVSQSPRYKVAKRGQDVALRCDPISGHVSLFWYQQALGQGPEFLTYFQNEAQLDKSGLPSDRFFAERPEGSVSTLKIQRTQQEDSAVYLCASSLESWNGYTFGSGTRLTVV.

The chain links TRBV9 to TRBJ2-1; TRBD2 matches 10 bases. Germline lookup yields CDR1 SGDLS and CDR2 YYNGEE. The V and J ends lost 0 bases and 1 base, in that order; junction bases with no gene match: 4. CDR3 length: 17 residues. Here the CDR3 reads CASSVDWTSGSYNEQFF. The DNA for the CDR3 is TGTGCCAGCAGCGTAGACTGGACTAGCGGATCCTACAATGAGCAGTTCTTC.

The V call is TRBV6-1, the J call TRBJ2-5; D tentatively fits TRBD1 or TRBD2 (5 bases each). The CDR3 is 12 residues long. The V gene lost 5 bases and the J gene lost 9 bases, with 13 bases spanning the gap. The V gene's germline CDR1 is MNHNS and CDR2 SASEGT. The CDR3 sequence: CASSSWGYPQYF. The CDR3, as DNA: TGTGCCAGCAGTTCGTGGGGGTATCCCCAGTACTTC.

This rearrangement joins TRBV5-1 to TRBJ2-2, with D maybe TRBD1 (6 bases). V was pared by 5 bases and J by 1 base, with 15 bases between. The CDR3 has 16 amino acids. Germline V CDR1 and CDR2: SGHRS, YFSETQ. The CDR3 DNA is TGCGCCAGCAGTTCATGGAGAGGGGGGAACACCGGGGAGCTGTTTTTT. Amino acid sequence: CASSSWRGGNTGELFF.

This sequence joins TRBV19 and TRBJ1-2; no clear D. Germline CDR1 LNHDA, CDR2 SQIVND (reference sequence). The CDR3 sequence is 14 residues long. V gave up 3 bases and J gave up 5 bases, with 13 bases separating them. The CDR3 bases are TGTGCCAGTAGTATTAGTAGGGCCAATTATGGCTACACCTTC. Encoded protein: CASSISRANYGYTF.

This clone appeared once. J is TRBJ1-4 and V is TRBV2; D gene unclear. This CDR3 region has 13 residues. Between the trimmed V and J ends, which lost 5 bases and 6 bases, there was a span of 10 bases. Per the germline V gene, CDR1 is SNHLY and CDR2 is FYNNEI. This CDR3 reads CASSWERDEKLFF. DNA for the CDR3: TGTGCCAGCAGTTGGGAAAGGGATGAAAAACTGTTTTTT.

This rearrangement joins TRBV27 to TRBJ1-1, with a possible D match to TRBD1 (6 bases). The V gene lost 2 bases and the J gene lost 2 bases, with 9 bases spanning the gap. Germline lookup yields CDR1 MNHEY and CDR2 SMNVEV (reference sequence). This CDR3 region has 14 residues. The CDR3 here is CASSLGGKNTEAFF. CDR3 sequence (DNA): TGTGCCAGCAGTTTAGGGGGCAAAAACACTGAAGCTTTCTTT.